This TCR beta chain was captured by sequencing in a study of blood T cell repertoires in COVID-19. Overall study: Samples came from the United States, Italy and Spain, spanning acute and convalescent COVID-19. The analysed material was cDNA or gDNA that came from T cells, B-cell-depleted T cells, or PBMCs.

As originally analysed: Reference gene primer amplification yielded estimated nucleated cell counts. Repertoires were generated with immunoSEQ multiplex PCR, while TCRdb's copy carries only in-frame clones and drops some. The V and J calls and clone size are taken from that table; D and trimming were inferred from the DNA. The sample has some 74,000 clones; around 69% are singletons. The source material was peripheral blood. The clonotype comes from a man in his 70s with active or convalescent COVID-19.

In nucleotides, the CDR3 is TGTGCCAGCAAACGGGACACCTCCTACGAGCAGTACTTC. Translation: CASKRDTSYEQYF. The chain uses TRBV12-3 or TRBV12-4 and TRBJ2-7; weak D call: TRBD1 (6 bases). This CDR3 is 13 amino acids long. The germline V and J ends were trimmed by 7 bases and 0 bases, with 10 bases remaining between them.